The 14 T cell receptor beta chains reported below all come from one sample, sequenced in a study of cytomegalovirus exposure and HLA in healthy donors. The PCR used 60 Vbeta and 13 Jbeta primers. Some clones are missing from TCRdb's copy, which holds only in-frame ones; the method was immunoSEQ multiplex PCR. In the table there are 150,000 or so clones, around 80% of which are singletons. Specimen: PBMCs. The source is a male donor in good health and CMV-seropositive.

V is TRBV7-2 and J is TRBJ1-4; D ambiguous. The ends were cut back, 5 bases at V and 2 bases at J, with 15 bases in the middle. The CDR3 runs 16 residues. Germline loops: CDR1 SGHTA, CDR2 FQGNSA. In nucleotides, the CDR3 is TGTGCCAGCAGCCGCGAGACCTCACAGACTAATGAAAAACTGTTTTTT. Translating it yields CASSRETSQTNEKLFF.

Of note for this clone: One end of the junction does not line up with germline, which may come from a read error. The rearrangement uses TRBV19 and TRBJ2-3, with a weak D call TRBD2 (5 bases). The CDR3 has 13 amino acids. CDR1 is LNHDA and CDR2 is SQIVND in the germline V gene (reference sequence). The CDR3 loop is CASSTEGADTQYF. The CDR3 DNA reads as TGTGCCAGCAGTACCGAGGGTGCAGATACGCAGTATTTT.

The chain uses TRBV19 and TRBJ2-7; TRBD1 matches at 9 bases. V was clipped by 8 bases and J by 3 bases; unmatched bases: 17. The CDR3 runs 17 residues. In germline, CDR1 is LNHDA, CDR2 SQIVND (reference sequence). The CDR3 sequence: CASRDPSGTGHSYEQYF. CDR3 bases: TGTGCCAGTCGAGACCCTTCCGGGACAGGGCATAGCTACGAGCAGTACTTC.

The chain uses TRBV7-9 and TRBJ1-1; unclear D gene. Per germline, CDR1 SEHNR and CDR2 FQNEAQ (reference sequence). The CDR3 totals 15 residues. Trimming shortened V by 5 bases and J by 1 base, and 14 bases separated the two germline ends. The chain's CDR3 is CASSPLPGANTEAFF. As DNA, the CDR3 is TGTGCCAGCAGCCCGCTACCGGGAGCGAACACTGAAGCTTTCTTT.

This clone was observed a handful of times. J is TRBJ1-5 and V is TRBV19, with D maybe TRBD1 (5 bases). Germline V lookup: CDR1 LNHDA, CDR2 SQIVND (reference sequence). Trimming cost V 0 bases and J 7 bases, with 10 bases left between them. The CDR3 is made up of 14 amino acids. This CDR3 is CASSIDRGEQPQHF. CDR3 DNA: TGTGCCAGTAGTATAGACCGGGGGGAACAGCCCCAGCATTTT.

The chain has TRBV5-6 and TRBJ2-5; 11 bases are a match to TRBD2. J lost 5 bases, V lost 2 bases, and 5 bases had no gene match. CDR3 length: 15 amino acids. Germline CDR1 is SGHDT and CDR2 is YYEEEE. The CDR3 nucleotides read TGTGCCAGCAGCTTTATAGCGGGAGGGCCCGAGACCCAGTACTTC. It specifies CASSFIAGGPETQYF.

The chain combines TRBV7-9 with TRBJ2-1; 7 bases are shared with TRBD2. This CDR3 is built from 18 residues. The V and J ends lost 3 bases and 4 bases, in that order; junction bases with no gene match: 15. Germline V gene sequence: CDR1 SEHNR, CDR2 FQNEAQ (reference sequence). The DNA for the CDR3 is TGTGCCAGCAGCTTGGCGCTAGCGGCCTCGATTGATTACAATGAGCAGTTCTTC. It specifies CASSLALAASIDYNEQFF.

This clone was counted between two and nine times. The germline gene is not matched at one end of the junction; a read error may be the cause. The V call is TRBV7-9, the J call TRBJ2-7; 11 bases map to TRBD2. The CDR3 has 17 residues. The germline V gene encodes CDR1 SEHNR and CDR2 FQNEAQ (reference sequence). The CDR3 loop reads CSSSPRASGGKSYEQYF. CDR3 bases: TGTTCCAGCAGCCCCCGCGCTAGCGGGGGGAAATCCTACGAGCAGTACTTC.

This rearrangement joins TRBV15 to TRBJ1-2; a weak D match, TRBD1 (6 bases). Trimming cost V 5 bases and J 3 bases, with 16 bases left between them. The CDR3 runs to 15 residues. Germline values: CDR1 LNHNV, CDR2 YYDKDF (reference sequence). CDR3 coding DNA: TGTGCCACCAGCGGAGGGCAGGACAGTTACTATGGCTACACCTTC. Its protein is CATSGGQDSYYGYTF.

This clone appeared a single time. The rearrangement links TRBV20-1 to TRBJ1-1, with D unclear. CDR3 size: 10 residues. CDR1 and CDR2 (germline): DFQATT, SNEGSKA (reference sequence). Deletions cut 7 bases from V and 6 bases from J, with 9 bases between. CDR3: CSGMASEAFF. The CDR3 DNA follows: TGCAGTGGAATGGCTTCTGAAGCTTTCTTT.

The chain has TRBV7-9 and TRBJ2-3, with D tentatively TRBD2 (5 bases). Trimming took off 4 bases at V and 5 bases at J, with 16 bases between the two ends. The CDR3 totals 15 residues. The V gene's germline CDR1 is SEHNR and CDR2 FQNEAQ (reference sequence). CDR3 bases: TGTGCCAGCAGCTCCCGGACTCCGGGGAGAGATACGCAGTATTTT. It specifies CASSSRTPGRDTQYF.

This clone was recorded once. At one boundary the junction diverges from the germline segment, which might be a read error. The chain uses TRBV15 and TRBJ1-5; the match to TRBD1 covers 7 bases. The CDR3 runs to 15 residues. Germline V gene sequence: CDR1 LNHNV, CDR2 YYDKDF (reference sequence). CDR3 loop: CATSRGGTGNQPQHF. CDR3 sequence (DNA): TGTGCCACAAGCAGAGGTGGGACAGGCAATCAGCCCCAGCATTTT.

This chain connects TRBV27 to TRBJ1-2, with TRBD1 as a possible D gene (6 bases). CDR3 length: 14 amino acids. Looked up from germline, CDR1 is MNHEY and CDR2 is SMNVEV (reference sequence). Trimming left V 5 bases short and J 8 bases short, with 18 bases between. The CDR3 is CASSLTGLNGGYTF. The CDR3 region has the DNA TGTGCCAGCAGTCTGACAGGTCTCAACGGGGGCTACACCTTC.

This sequence joins TRBV28 and TRBJ2-6, with a possible D match to TRBD2 (7 bases). The CDR3 is made up of 16 amino acids. Trimming stripped 3 bases from V and 4 bases from J, with 13 bases between. Per the germline V gene, CDR1 is MDHEN and CDR2 is SYDVKM. The CDR3 reads CASSFGGASGANVLTF. CDR3 DNA: TGTGCCAGCAGTTTTGGGGGGGCTTCCGGGGCCAACGTCCTGACTTTC. Variable domain in full (rest from reference TRBV28 and TRBJ2-6): DVKVTQSSRYLVKRTGEKVFLECVQDMDHENMFWYRQDPGLGLRLIYFSYDVKMKEKGDIPEGYSVSREKKERFSLILESASTNQTSMYLCASSFGGASGANVLTFGAGSRLTVL.